The next 31 T cell receptor beta chains were all read from a single sample in a study of tumor T cells in aggressive B-cell lymphoma. Measured with immunoSEQ multiplex PCR; TCRdb has only the in-frame clones, and not every one. Here the sample spans 8,500 to 14,000 clones, around nine tenths being singletons. Sequenced material: tumor tissue. These receptors were taken from an adult with diffuse large B cell lymphoma.

The chain combines TRBV4-2 with TRBJ2-1; 8 positions agree with TRBD2. Germline V lookup: CDR1 LGHNA, CDR2 YNFKEQ. After removal of 7 bases from V and 9 bases from J, the junction contained 14 bases not matched to a gene. This CDR3 comprises 15 residues. As DNA, the CDR3 is TGTGCCAGCACCTCACTAGGGTCTGCGGGAGGTGAGCAGTTCTTC. It specifies CASTSLGSAGGEQFF.

The J gene is TRBJ1-5, the V gene TRBV28; possible D gene TRBD1, 5 bases. Trimming shortened V by 2 bases and J by 0 bases, and 14 bases separated the two germline ends. The CDR3 runs 17 residues. The germline gives CDR1 MDHEN, CDR2 SYDVKM. CDR3 residues: CASSLSNPGGSNQPQHF. CDR3 DNA: TGTGCCAGCAGTTTAAGCAACCCGGGGGGTAGCAATCAGCCCCAGCATTTT.

A word on this clone: This specimen includes other DNA sequences encoding the same CDR3. The V call is TRBV27, the J call TRBJ2-5, with 7 nucleotides matching TRBD1. Looked up from germline, CDR1 is MNHEY and CDR2 is SMNVEV (reference sequence). This CDR3 has 14 amino acids. With V trimmed by 8 bases and J by 2 bases, 8 bases remained unmatched. The CDR3 spells CASRTGIGQETQYF. The CDR3 DNA is TGTGCCAGCCGGACAGGAATCGGTCAAGAGACCCAGTACTTC.

The rearrangement links TRBV7-9 to TRBJ2-5; the D is unclear. Germline V lookup: CDR1 SEHNR, CDR2 FQNEAQ (reference sequence). The CDR3 length is 12 residues. V lost 7 bases and J 4 bases, leaving 10 bases between the germline ends. CDR3 protein: CASNDPGETQYF. The CDR3, as DNA: TGTGCCAGCAACGACCCAGGAGAGACCCAGTACTTC.

This chain links TRBV5-1 with TRBJ1-1, with 8 bases aligning to TRBD1. With 3 bases clipped from V and 2 bases from J, the junction kept 12 bases outside the gene matches. Per the germline V gene, CDR1 is SGHRS and CDR2 is YFSETQ. The CDR3 length is 17 residues. The CDR3: CASSSGTGALGNTEAFF. CDR3 in DNA: TGCGCCAGCAGCTCCGGGACAGGCGCCTTAGGCAACACTGAAGCTTTCTTT.

This chain links TRBV7-9 with TRBJ2-7, with TRBD1 matching 8 bases. Germline CDR1 is SEHNR and CDR2 is FQNEAQ (reference sequence). CDR3 size: 14 residues. V shed 5 bases, J shed 3 bases, and the junction held 6 bases outside the gene matches. The CDR3 loop is CASSPWTGSYEQYF. In nucleotides, the CDR3 is TGTGCCAGCAGCCCCTGGACAGGGAGCTACGAGCAGTACTTC. The whole variable domain, remainder taken from reference TRBV7-9 and TRBJ2-7, is DTGVSQNPRHKITKRGQNVTFRCDPISEHNRLYWYRQTLGQGPEFLTYFQNEAQLEKSRLLSDRFSAERPKGSFSTLEIQRTEQGDSAMYLCASSPWTGSYEQYFGPGTRLTVT.

The J gene is TRBJ2-5, the V gene TRBV18; 10 bases fit TRBD2. CDR1 and CDR2 (germline): KGHSH, LQKENI. The trim removed 4 bases at V and 4 bases at J, leaving 9 bases unmatched. The CDR3 spans 16 residues. DNA for the CDR3: TGTGCCAGCTCACGACGACTAGCGGGCGCCCCAGAGACCCAGTACTTC. It yields the protein CASSRRLAGAPETQYF.

The rearrangement uses TRBV4-1 and TRBJ1-1; D is ambiguous. Germline CDR1 reads MGHRA; CDR2 reads YSYEKL. The CDR3 runs 13 residues. With 4 bases removed from V and 11 bases from J, the gap between germline ends came to 17 bases. DNA for the CDR3: TGCGCCAGCAGCCTCGAGGACGGCGGGATGGCTTTCTTT. Translated, it gives CASSLEDGGMAFF.

This sequence joins TRBV19 and TRBJ2-2; D perhaps matches TRBD2 (7 bases). With 3 bases removed from V and 4 bases from J, the gap between germline ends came to 15 bases. Germline CDR1 LNHDA, CDR2 SQIVND (reference sequence). This CDR3 region has 16 residues. CDR3 in DNA: TGTGCCAGTAGTATCGCGGGGGCGCGGAGCACCGGGGAGCTGTTTTTT. Translated: CASSIAGARSTGELFF.

DNA of the CDR3: TGTGCCAGCTCCCCTGACACAGGGGCAGATACGCAGTATTTT. Protein: CASSPDTGADTQYF. The chain has TRBV18 and TRBJ2-3, with 7 bases aligning to TRBD1. The CDR3 covers 14 residues. Trimming removed 6 bases from V and 4 bases from J; junction bases left unmatched: 7. The germline V gene encodes CDR1 KGHSH and CDR2 LQKENI.

The chain carries TRBV27 and TRBJ1-2, with 7 nucleotides matching TRBD1. Germline CDR1 and CDR2: MNHEY and SMNVEV (reference sequence). V trimming: 5 bases; J trimming: 5 bases; junction bases outside the gene matches: 11. The CDR3 covers 15 residues. CDR3 coding DNA: TGTGCCAGCAGTCTAAAGGCTACAGGGGTATATGGCTACACCTTC. As protein: CASSLKATGVYGYTF.

The J gene is TRBJ1-3, the V gene TRBV5-1; TRBD1 agrees at 11 bases. J lost 3 bases, V lost 4 bases, and 6 bases had no gene match. CDR1 and CDR2 (germline): SGHRS, YFSETQ. This CDR3 contains 16 residues. The DNA for the CDR3 is TGCGCCAGCAGCCAGCGGACAGGGGGCTATGGAAACACCATATATTTT. Encoded protein: CASSQRTGGYGNTIYF.

This sequence joins TRBV7-8 and TRBJ2-1; D call uncertain. CDR3 length equals 12 residues. V shed 1 base and J shed 8 bases, with 6 bases lying between them. The germline CDR1 and CDR2 sequences are SGHVS and FQNEAQ. DNA of the CDR3: TGTGCCAGCAGCTTAGTTCGGGATGAGCAGTTCTTC. Its translation: CASSLVRDEQFF.

The chain recombines TRBV7-9 with TRBJ1-1; D unclear. The V and J ends lost 3 bases and 8 bases respectively, with 13 bases between them. The CDR3 is 13 amino acids. The germline CDR1 and CDR2 sequences are SEHNR and FQNEAQ (reference sequence). This chain's CDR3 is CASSFQTRTEAFF. Written as DNA, the CDR3 is TGTGCCAGCAGCTTCCAAACACGAACCGAAGCTTTCTTT.

This chain uses TRBV2 with TRBJ2-7; D might be TRBD1 (6 bases). CDR1 and CDR2 from the germline V gene are SNHLY and FYNNEI. V was clipped by 7 bases and J by 1 base, with 20 bases between them. This CDR3 has 16 residues. CDR3 residues: CASTEGDTTVSYEQYF. The CDR3 DNA is TGTGCCAGCACCGAGGGGGACACTACTGTTTCCTACGAGCAGTACTTC.

This rearrangement joins TRBV6-1 to TRBJ2-2; D might be TRBD1 (6 bases). The length of the CDR3 is 14 residues. Germline values: CDR1 MNHNS, CDR2 SASEGT. Trimming removed 7 bases at V and 4 bases at J, with 13 bases between. The CDR3 region is CASIVDSSTGELFF. CDR3 in DNA: TGTGCCAGCATAGTGGACAGTTCCACCGGGGAGCTGTTTTTT.

The J gene is TRBJ2-1, the V gene TRBV5-1; 10 positions match TRBD1. The V gene's germline CDR1 is SGHRS and CDR2 YFSETQ. The CDR3 is made up of 19 amino acids. J gave up 3 bases and V 2 bases, and 14 bases lay outside the gene matches. The CDR3 region is CASSLGQGGRLTFYNEQFF. The CDR3 DNA reads TGCGCCAGCAGCTTAGGACAGGGGGGACGACTTACCTTCTACAATGAGCAGTTCTTC. The whole variable domain, remainder taken from reference TRBV5-1 and TRBJ2-1, is KAGVTQTPRYLIKTRGQQVTLSCSPISGHRSVSWYQQTPGQGLQFLFEYFSETQRNKGNFPGRFSGRQFSNSRSEMNVSTLELGDSALYLCASSLGQGGRLTFYNEQFFGPGTRLTVL.

The chain links TRBV19 to TRBJ2-5; D possibly corresponds to TRBD1 (5 bases). V gave up 7 bases and J gave up 2 bases, with 11 bases separating them. This CDR3 region has 13 residues. Germline values: CDR1 LNHDA, CDR2 SQIVND (reference sequence). CDR3 sequence (DNA): TGTGCCAGTAATAGGACACCTCAAGAGACCCAGTACTTC. Its translation is CASNRTPQETQYF.

The sample holds one count of this clone. This chain connects TRBV2 to TRBJ2-7, with 7 bases identical to TRBD1. Germline CDR1 reads SNHLY; CDR2 reads FYNNEI. The CDR3 consists of 14 residues. Germline trimming cut 5 bases from V and 12 bases from J; bases unmatched to any gene: 16. The CDR3 reads CASSSRTGAGVLYF. CDR3 coding DNA: TGTGCCAGCAGTTCCCGAACAGGGGCCGGCGTGCTGTACTTC. Based on the CDR3 plus reference TRBV2 and TRBJ2-7, the full variable domain is EPEVTQTPSHQVTQMGQEVILRCVPISNHLYFYWYRQILGQKVEFLVSFYNNEISEKSEIFDDQFSVERPDGSNFTLKIRSTKLEDSAMYFCASSSRTGAGVLYFGPGTRLTVT.

The CDR3, as DNA: TGTGCCATCAGTGGGGCGGGAGGAGTTGATGAGCAGTTCTTC. Its protein product is CAISGAGGVDEQFF. V is TRBV10-3 and J is TRBJ2-1, with 8 nucleotides matching TRBD2. The CDR3 consists of 14 residues. Germline trimming cut 4 bases from V and 8 bases from J; bases unmatched to any gene: 7. Germline V gives CDR1 ENHRY, CDR2 SYGVKD.

The genes are TRBV28 and TRBJ1-2, with 8 bases identical to TRBD1. The germline V gene has CDR1 MDHEN and CDR2 SYDVKM. Germline trimming cut 6 bases from V and 8 bases from J; bases unmatched to any gene: 17. This CDR3 region has 16 residues. The CDR3 is CASSTPGQVRSLGYTF. CDR3 DNA: TGTGCCAGCAGCACCCCGGGACAGGTCCGGAGCCTGGGCTACACCTTC.

This chain uses TRBV10-3 with TRBJ1-4; TRBD1 is a possible D gene (6 bases). This CDR3 has 17 residues. CDR1 is ENHRY and CDR2 is SYGVKD in the germline V gene. This CDR3 is CGQALRDRLRAREKLFF. CDR3 nucleotides: TGTGGCCAGGCCCTGCGTGACAGGCTTCGAGCGCGAGAAAAACTGTTTTTT.

Comment on this clone: Additional DNA sequences in this sample encode the identical CDR3. The chain carries TRBV4-1 and TRBJ2-7; TRBD1 matches at 8 bases. This CDR3 has 14 amino acids. From germline, CDR1 is MGHRA and CDR2 YSYEKL. V shed 4 bases and J 5 bases; nucleotides not matched to a gene: 7. The CDR3 DNA reads TGCGCCAGCAGCCTCGGACAGGGCGGCGACGAGCAGTACTTC. It is translated as CASSLGQGGDEQYF.

V usage is TRBV19 and J usage is TRBJ2-7, with D possibly being TRBD1 (6 bases). Germline V lookup: CDR1 LNHDA, CDR2 SQIVND (reference sequence). The CDR3 covers 12 residues. Trimming pared 5 bases from V and 3 bases from J, leaving 8 bases between. The CDR3 here is CASSFRGYEQYF. Written as DNA, the CDR3 is TGTGCCAGTAGTTTCAGGGGCTACGAGCAGTACTTC. The full variable domain, rest sourced from reference TRBV19 and TRBJ2-7, is DGGITQSPKYLFRKEGQNVTLSCEQNLNHDAMYWYRQDPGQGLRLIYYSQIVNDFQKGDIAEGYSVSREKKESFPLTVTSAQKNPTAFYLCASSFRGYEQYFGPGTRLTVT.

The chain recombines TRBV19 with TRBJ1-5; D unclear. The CDR3 spans 17 residues. V gave up 5 bases and J gave up 0 bases, with 17 bases separating them. Germline values: CDR1 LNHDA, CDR2 SQIVND (reference sequence). CDR3 nucleotide sequence: TGTGCCAGTAGTTATCCCCCGGGTGTCTATAGCAATCAGCCCCAGCATTTT. Its translation: CASSYPPGVYSNQPQHF.

The CDR3, as DNA: TGTGCCAGCAGTTTACCCCTAGGGGGTGAGCAGTTCTTC. It codes for CASSLPLGGEQFF. The chain links TRBV27 to TRBJ2-1, with D perhaps matching TRBD1 (6 bases). Deletions cut 2 bases from V and 9 bases from J, with 11 bases between. The CDR3 runs 13 residues. Germline CDR1 is MNHEY and CDR2 is SMNVEV (reference sequence).

The chain carries TRBV6-6 and TRBJ1-2; possible D gene TRBD1, 6 bases. The CDR3 has 16 amino acids. The V end lost 5 bases, the J end lost 4 bases, and 20 bases lay between the germline ends. Germline CDR1 MNHNY, CDR2 SVGAGI (reference sequence). As DNA, the CDR3 is TGTGCCAGCAGTCCTACGGCAGGGGCGAAATTCTATGGCTACACCTTC. Protein: CASSPTAGAKFYGYTF.

The chain employs TRBV19 and TRBJ2-1, with TRBD1 matching 7 bases. This CDR3 contains 15 residues. From germline, CDR1 is LNHDA and CDR2 SQIVND (reference sequence). The J segment lost 2 bases and the V segment lost 3 bases, leaving 4 bases of the junction unmatched. CDR3 loop: CASSIQGTAYNEQFF. For the CDR3, the DNA is TGTGCCAGTAGTATCCAGGGGACAGCCTACAATGAGCAGTTCTTC. The whole variable domain, remainder taken from reference TRBV19 and TRBJ2-1, is DGGITQSPKYLFRKEGQNVTLSCEQNLNHDAMYWYRQDPGQGLRLIYYSQIVNDFQKGDIAEGYSVSREKKESFPLTVTSAQKNPTAFYLCASSIQGTAYNEQFFGPGTRLTVL.

The chain couples TRBV7-2 to TRBJ2-6, with TRBD1 matching 9 bases. CDR3 length: 18 amino acids. Germline CDR1 SGHTA, CDR2 FQGNSA. The J segment lost 0 bases and the V segment lost 5 bases, leaving 8 bases of the junction unmatched. DNA of the CDR3: TGTGCCAGCAGCGCCGGGACAGGGCTGTCCTCTGGGGCCAACGTCCTGACTTTC. Protein: CASSAGTGLSSGANVLTF.

The chain couples TRBV5-1 to TRBJ1-1; possible D gene TRBD1, 6 bases. The V end was cut by 3 bases, the J end by 1 base, with 13 bases between. Germline-derived CDR1 and CDR2 are SGHRS and YFSETQ. The CDR3 sequence is 15 residues long. CDR3 nucleotide sequence: TGCGCCAGCAGCTCAGGGGTTTCGGCGAACACTGAAGCTTTCTTT. Its translation: CASSSGVSANTEAFF.

CDR3 DNA: TGTGCCAGTAGTATTGGGCCAGGAAGGATGGACACTGAAGCTTTCTTT. Its protein is CASSIGPGRMDTEAFF. This chain joins TRBV19 and TRBJ1-1; D is unclear. The CDR3 is made up of 16 amino acids. Germline CDR1 LNHDA, CDR2 SQIVND (reference sequence). V gave up 3 bases and J gave up 3 bases, with 17 bases separating them.